This entry lists 29 T cell receptor beta chains sequenced from one sample in a study of cytomegalovirus exposure and HLA in healthy donors. Primers included in the PCR were 60 Vbeta and 13 Jbeta primers. The data were produced by immunoSEQ multiplex PCR, yet TCRdb's version contains in-frame clones alone and is incomplete. Among about 140,000 clones listed, 80% were seen once. The sequencing input was PBMCs. Every receptor here comes from a man aged 45-65 years in good health and CMV-seronegative.

In nucleotides, the CDR3 is TGTGCCAGCACCCAGGGGGGAAACTATGGCTACACCTTC. The encoded protein is CASTQGGNYGYTF. The gene calls are TRBV2 and TRBJ1-2, with TRBD1 identical over 7 bases. V lost 7 bases to trimming and J lost 2 bases; unmatched junction nucleotides: 4. The CDR3 covers 13 residues. Germline V lookup: CDR1 SNHLY, CDR2 FYNNEI. The variable domain in full, completed from reference TRBV2 and TRBJ1-2, reads EPEVTQTPSHQVTQMGQEVILRCVPISNHLYFYWYRQILGQKVEFLVSFYNNEISEKSEIFDDQFSVERPDGSNFTLKIRSTKLEDSAMYFCASTQGGNYGYTFGSGTRLTVV.

The chain recombines TRBV25-1 with TRBJ1-1, with TRBD1 matching 9 bases. Per the germline V gene, CDR1 is MGHDK and CDR2 is SYGVNS. The V and J ends lost 4 bases and 4 bases, in that order; junction bases with no gene match: 4. The CDR3 loop spans 14 amino acids. The CDR3 spells CASSVGTGFTEAFF. The CDR3 DNA is TGTGCCAGCAGTGTCGGGACAGGGTTCACTGAAGCTTTCTTT. Drawing the rest from reference TRBV25-1 and TRBJ1-1, the complete variable domain is EADIYQTPRYLVIGTGKKITLECSQTMGHDKMYWYQQDPGMELHLIHYSYGVNSTEKGDLSSESTVSRIRTEHFPLTLESARPSHTSQYLCASSVGTGFTEAFFGQGTRLTVV.

The rearrangement joins TRBV19 to TRBJ2-7; possible D gene TRBD1, 6 bases. The CDR3 loop spans 13 amino acids. The V gene lost 6 bases and the J gene lost 6 bases, with 15 bases spanning the gap. The V gene's germline CDR1 is LNHDA and CDR2 SQIVND (reference sequence). Here the CDR3 reads CASRRTVGTEQYF. DNA of the CDR3: TGTGCCAGTAGAAGGACAGTTGGGACCGAGCAGTACTTC.

This chain links TRBV27 with TRBJ2-6; maybe TRBD2 (5 bases). The germline CDR1 and CDR2 sequences are MNHEY and SMNVEV (reference sequence). The CDR3 extends over 14 amino acids. V was trimmed by 7 bases and J by 0 bases, leaving 7 bases between them. The CDR3 nucleotides read TGTGCCAGCAAAGGAGGCTCTGGGGCCAACGTCCTGACTTTC. Translated: CASKGGSGANVLTF.

This chain joins TRBV19 and TRBJ2-7; D is uncertain. Germline V gene sequence: CDR1 LNHDA, CDR2 SQIVND (reference sequence). There are 15 residues in the CDR3. Trimming pared 4 bases from V and 2 bases from J, leaving 15 bases between. The CDR3 region has the DNA TGTGCCAGTAGTACTTCTCCCTCGTCGGCCTACGAGCAGTACTTC. This sequence encodes CASSTSPSSAYEQYF.

The rearrangement links TRBV7-8 to TRBJ2-2; 9 bases match TRBD2. Germline CDR1 SGHVS, CDR2 FQNEAQ. V trimming: 1 base; J trimming: 7 bases; junction bases outside the gene matches: 7. The CDR3 is 16 amino acids. CDR3 amino acids: CASSLVRGRVNGELFF. The CDR3 coding sequence is TGTGCCAGCAGCTTAGTTCGCGGGAGGGTGAACGGGGAGCTGTTTTTT.

The chain's CDR3 is CAWSEDNNEQFF. The CDR3 bases are TGTGCCTGGAGTGAAGACAACAATGAGCAGTTCTTC. The rearrangement joins TRBV30 to TRBJ2-1, with unresolved D. Deletions cut 1 base from V and 5 bases from J, with 6 bases between. CDR3 length: 12 amino acids. Germline CDR1 GTSNPN, CDR2 SVGIG (reference sequence).

J is TRBJ1-1 and V is TRBV7-9; D not resolved. Germline V gene data show CDR1 as SEHNR and CDR2 as FQNEAQ (reference sequence). V was pared by 1 base and J by 5 bases, with 11 bases between. The CDR3 contains 14 residues. The CDR3 nucleotides are TGTGCCAGCAGCTTAGAGGTGACGGGTACTGAAGCTTTCTTT. The encoded protein is CASSLEVTGTEAFF.

This rearrangement joins TRBV9 to TRBJ2-3; D unresolved. CDR1 and CDR2 (germline): SGDLS, YYNGEE. The CDR3 has 13 amino acids. V was cut by 0 bases and J by 7 bases, with 9 bases left in between. DNA of the CDR3: TGTGCCAGCAGCGTAGACAGTCTAAATACGCAGTATTTT. Its protein product is CASSVDSLNTQYF.

The table lists this clone with a few counts. The chain combines TRBV5-1 with TRBJ2-1, with TRBD1 as a possible D gene (5 bases). The CDR3 has 15 residues. Trimming left V 1 base short and J 5 bases short, with 13 bases between. From germline, CDR1 is SGHRS and CDR2 YFSETQ. CDR3 nucleotide sequence: TGCGCCAGCAGCTTGAATTTTGCAGGGAACAATGAGCAGTTCTTC. This encodes CASSLNFAGNNEQFF.

The gene calls are TRBV5-1 and TRBJ2-3, with a weak D call TRBD1 (5 bases). V lost 0 bases to trimming and J lost 5 bases, with 10 bases between them. Per the germline V gene, CDR1 is SGHRS and CDR2 is YFSETQ. CDR3 length: 14 residues. DNA for the CDR3: TGCGCCAGCAGCTTGGAGCAGGGTCTAGATACGCAGTATTTT. It translates to CASSLEQGLDTQYF.

The rearrangement links TRBV19 to TRBJ2-7; 7 bases match TRBD2. The CDR3 loop spans 18 amino acids. The ends lost 6 bases at V and 2 bases at J; junction bases unmatched: 19. Looked up from germline, CDR1 is LNHDA and CDR2 is SQIVND (reference sequence). The CDR3 loop is CASSQMATSRLPTYEQYF. CDR3 coding DNA: TGTGCCAGTAGCCAGATGGCGACTAGCCGGCTCCCCACCTACGAGCAGTACTTC.

This rearrangement joins TRBV5-4 to TRBJ2-3; 13 positions agree with TRBD2. CDR1 and CDR2 from the germline V gene are SGHNT and YYREEE (reference sequence). CDR3 length equals 14 residues. With V trimmed by 1 base and J by 14 bases, 7 bases remained unmatched. The CDR3 loop reads CASSLTSGGARRYF. CDR3 nucleotide sequence: TGTGCCAGCAGCTTGACTAGCGGGGGGGCCCGTCGGTATTTT.

This clone was seen a single time. J is TRBJ1-5 and V is TRBV9; 8 bases line up with TRBD1. The CDR3 covers 14 residues. Germline trimming cut 4 bases from V and 5 bases from J; bases unmatched to any gene: 5. Germline CDR1 is SGDLS and CDR2 is YYNGEE. CDR3 in amino acids: CASSPQGADQPQHF. CDR3 DNA sequence: TGTGCCAGCAGCCCCCAGGGGGCGGATCAGCCCCAGCATTTT.

V and J are TRBV15 and TRBJ2-5; 10 nucleotides line up with TRBD1. The CDR3 runs 16 residues. Trimming removed 0 bases from V and 1 base from J; junction bases left unmatched: 2. CDR1 is LNHNV and CDR2 is YYDKDF in the germline V gene (reference sequence). The chain's CDR3 is CATSRDWTGGQETQYF. In nucleotides, the CDR3 is TGTGCCACCAGCAGAGATTGGACAGGGGGCCAAGAGACCCAGTACTTC.

Only one count was recorded for this clone. The chain is built from TRBV4-1 and TRBJ2-1, with 11 bases matching TRBD2. J lost 0 bases, V lost 4 bases, and 5 bases had no gene match. The CDR3 runs 17 residues. Germline V gene sequence: CDR1 MGHRA, CDR2 YSYEKL. CDR3 residues: CASSRTGTSGSYNEQFF. CDR3 nucleotide sequence: TGCGCCAGCAGCCGGACCGGGACTAGCGGCTCCTACAATGAGCAGTTCTTC.

This clone was detected a few times. V is TRBV6-5 and J is TRBJ1-1; 8 bases fit TRBD1. Trimming removed 6 bases from V and 4 bases from J; junction bases left unmatched: 10. Germline loops: CDR1 MNHEY, CDR2 SVGAGI. This CDR3 contains 15 residues. Here the CDR3 DNA reads TGTGCCAGCAGGGACAGGGAAAAGAGAGTCACTGAAGCTTTCTTT. As protein: CASRDREKRVTEAFF.

The rearrangement links TRBV12-5 to TRBJ2-2; possibly TRBD2 for D (6 bases). Deletions cut 5 bases from V and 4 bases from J, with 8 bases between. CDR3 length: 13 residues. Germline V gene lookup returns CDR1 LGHNT and CDR2 FRNRAP. DNA for the CDR3: TGTGCTAGTGGTCCCGGGAGCACCGGGGAGCTGTTTTTT. Its protein is CASGPGSTGELFF. Together with reference TRBV12-5 and TRBJ2-2, the CDR3 gives the full variable domain: DARVTQTPRHKVTEMGQEVTMRCQPILGHNTVFWYRQTMMQGLELLAYFRNRAPLDDSGMPKDRFSAEMPDATLATLKIQPSEPRDSAVYFCASGPGSTGELFFGEGSRLTVL.

The CDR3 is CASSLYSPNYGYTF. The DNA of the CDR3 is TGTGCCAGCAGCTTATACAGCCCTAACTATGGCTACACCTTC. The V and J genes are TRBV7-2 and TRBJ1-2; no clear D. Germline V gene lookup returns CDR1 SGHTA and CDR2 FQGNSA. This CDR3 has 14 residues. The V gene lost 2 bases and the J gene lost 0 bases, with 7 bases spanning the gap.

This clone was found a few times. V gene TRBV13 combines with J gene TRBJ2-7, with 9 bases aligning to TRBD2. This CDR3 region has 15 residues. Germline lookup yields CDR1 PRHDT and CDR2 FYEKMQ (reference sequence). The ends lost 3 bases at V and 2 bases at J; junction bases unmatched: 5. DNA of the CDR3: TGTGCCAGCAGCTTTCGGACTAGCGACCCCTACGAGCAGTACTTC. Translating it yields CASSFRTSDPYEQYF.

This chain uses TRBV5-1 with TRBJ1-2; 9 nucleotides line up with TRBD1. The CDR3 has 15 amino acids. Trimming took 4 bases from V and 8 from J; bases not matched to a gene: 12. Per the germline V gene, CDR1 is SGHRS and CDR2 is YFSETQ. CDR3 in DNA: TGCGCCAGCAGCGCACGAACGACAGGGGGGTACGGCTACACCTTC. Translated, it gives CASSARTTGGYGYTF.

This chain links TRBV2 with TRBJ2-4; 10 bases map to TRBD1. The germline gives CDR1 SNHLY, CDR2 FYNNEI. This CDR3 contains 19 residues. J was trimmed by 8 bases and V by 0 bases; bases with no gene match: 16. DNA of the CDR3: TGTGCCAGCAGTGAAGCGCTTGGCGTGTGGGGACAGGGGAGGGACATTCAGTACTTC. Translating it yields CASSEALGVWGQGRDIQYF.

This chain connects TRBV18 to TRBJ2-7, with TRBD2 matching over 13 bases. The V and J ends lost 6 bases and 3 bases, in that order; junction bases with no gene match: 8. The CDR3 consists of 16 residues. The V gene's germline CDR1 is KGHSH and CDR2 LQKENI. The CDR3 bases are TGTGCCAGCTCTCAGGCTGGACTAGCGGGAGACTACGAGCAGTACTTC. The encoded protein is CASSQAGLAGDYEQYF. The whole variable domain, filled in from reference TRBV18 and TRBJ2-7, reads NAGVMQNPRHLVRRRGQEARLRCSPMKGHSHVYWYRQLPEEGLKFMVYLQKENIIDESGMPKERFSAEFPKEGPSILRIQQVVRGDSAAYFCASSQAGLAGDYEQYFGPGTRLTVT.

The rearrangement uses TRBV7-2 and TRBJ1-1; D remains ambiguous. Trimming took 1 base from V and 7 from J, leaving 10 bases between them. This CDR3 is built from 13 residues. Germline assignment: CDR1 SGHTA and CDR2 FQGNSA. Here the CDR3 reads CASSLGPGNEAFF. The CDR3 nucleotides read TGTGCCAGCAGCTTAGGTCCGGGTAATGAAGCTTTCTTT. Drawing the rest from reference TRBV7-2 and TRBJ1-1, the complete variable domain is GAGVSQSPSNKVTEKGKDVELRCDPISGHTALYWYRQSLGQGLEFLIYFQGNSAPDKSGLPSDRFSAERTGGSVSTLTIQRTQQEDSAVYLCASSLGPGNEAFFGQGTRLTVV.

V is TRBV9 and J is TRBJ2-2, with D unresolved. Trimming took off 5 bases at V and 2 bases at J, with 13 bases between the two ends. CDR3 length: 15 amino acids. Per germline, CDR1 SGDLS and CDR2 YYNGEE. The CDR3 region is CASSSLLGNTGELFF. The CDR3 DNA sequence: TGTGCCAGCAGTTCACTTCTAGGTAACACCGGGGAGCTGTTTTTT.

The chain links TRBV28 to TRBJ1-3; tentatively, D is TRBD1 (6 bases). The CDR3 is made up of 15 amino acids. Germline loops: CDR1 MDHEN, CDR2 SYDVKM. The CDR3 sequence: CCSAQQGISGNTIYF. CDR3 bases: TGTTGCTCCGCCCAACAGGGCATCTCTGGAAACACCATATATTTT.

V usage is TRBV27 and J usage is TRBJ1-1; unclear D gene. The CDR3 is 17 amino acids. Germline CDR1 MNHEY, CDR2 SMNVEV (reference sequence). V was pared by 3 bases and J by 5 bases, with 22 bases between. CDR3 sequence reads: CASSLRQRIKGGTEAFF. The DNA of the CDR3 is TGTGCCAGCAGTTTGAGGCAACGGATTAAGGGAGGGACTGAAGCTTTCTTT.

The chain joins TRBV5-4 to TRBJ2-2; D is undetermined. V lost 1 base to trimming and J lost 4 bases, with 5 bases between them. Germline V CDR1 and CDR2: SGHNT, YYREEE (reference sequence). The CDR3 contains 13 residues. DNA for the CDR3: TGTGCCAGCAGCTTGACAGTCACCGGGGAGCTGTTTTTT. As protein: CASSLTVTGELFF.

This clone was counted once. V is TRBV7-6 and J is TRBJ2-2; TRBD1 might be the D (5 bases). Per the germline V gene, CDR1 is SGHVS and CDR2 is FNYEAQ. V lost 4 bases and J lost 0, with 9 bases in between. CDR3 length: 15 residues. In DNA form, the CDR3 reads TGTGCCAGCAGCTCGACAGACACGAACACCGGGGAGCTGTTTTTT. This translates into CASSSTDTNTGELFF.